The next 29 T cell receptor beta chains were all read from a single sample in a study of CD8 T cells in ankylosing spondylitis. The antigens for these receptors are not known. TCRdb redid the calling of the 5' RACE reads with MiXCR, one entry per CDR3 protein. Counted here are approximately 440,000 distinct CDR3 sequences, more than 15% occurring once; the ten biggest clones make up approximately 1%. Findings and limits, study-wide: Ankylosing spondylitis blood appeared to be characterized by a TCR beta motif of several highly homologous variants.

The source material was blood, either unsorted or a sorted T cell fraction (not recorded which). These receptors were obtained from a male donor with ankylosing spondylitis.

The chain joins TRBV3-1 to TRBJ1-1; D is perhaps TRBD1 (5 bases). Trimming removed 4 bases from V and 4 bases from J, with 13 bases in between. Germline CDR1 and CDR2: LGHDT and YNNKEL (reference sequence). The CDR3 totals 14 residues. CDR3 sequence (DNA): TGTGCCAGCAGCCTAACCGACAGCGGCACTGAAGCTTTCTTT. Translating it yields CASSLTDSGTEAFF.

This clonotype was seen ten or more times. The rearrangement joins TRBV28 to TRBJ2-7; D gene ambiguous. Trimming took 6 bases from V and 5 from J, leaving 14 bases between them. Germline loops: CDR1 MDHEN, CDR2 SYDVKM. This CDR3 has 13 residues. This CDR3 is CASRDGLRNEQYF. In DNA form, the CDR3 reads TGTGCCAGCAGAGACGGTTTACGGAACGAGCAGTACTTC. The full variable domain, in which reference TRBV28 and TRBJ2-7 provide the parts outside the CDR3, is DVKVTQSSRYLVKRTGEKVFLECVQDMDHENMFWYRQDPGLGLRLIYFSYDVKMKEKGDIPEGYSVSREKKERFSLILESASTNQTSMYLCASRDGLRNEQYFGPGTRLTVT.

This clonotype was seen at least ten times. The gene calls are TRBV20-1 and TRBJ1-1; 7 bases match TRBD1. CDR1 is DFQATT and CDR2 is SNEGSKA in the germline V gene (reference sequence). The CDR3 spans 11 residues. The CDR3 nucleotides are TGCCTACCGACAGGGAGCTCTGAAGCTTTCTTT. Residues: CLPTGSSEAFF.

The chain couples TRBV5-1 to TRBJ2-7; D is perhaps TRBD1 (5 bases). The germline CDR1 and CDR2 sequences are SGHRS and YFSETQ. V lost 1 base and J lost 2, with 13 bases in between. The CDR3 spans 15 residues. The CDR3 nucleotides read TGCGCCAGCAGCTTGAGGCAGGGCCCCGCCTACGAGCAGTACTTC. Encoded protein: CASSLRQGPAYEQYF.

This clonotype has just a few counts. The CDR3 sequence: CASSRTDTGELFF. The CDR3 nucleotides are TGTGCCAGCAGCAGGACCGACACCGGGGAGCTGTTTTTT. The chain uses TRBV13 and TRBJ2-2, with no clear D. With 5 bases removed from V and 3 bases from J, the gap between germline ends came to 7 bases. This CDR3 contains 13 residues. The germline V gene has CDR1 PRHDT and CDR2 FYEKMQ (reference sequence).

The chain uses TRBV30 and TRBJ2-1; D is ambiguous. Trimming shortened V by 3 bases and J by 6 bases, and 6 bases separated the two germline ends. The CDR3 contains 11 residues. Germline-derived CDR1 and CDR2 are GTSNPN and SVGIG (reference sequence). In DNA form, the CDR3 reads TGTGCCTGGAGCTCAATCAATGAGCAGTTCTTC. Protein: CAWSSINEQFF.

This clonotype was counted a few times. The gene calls are TRBV21-1 and TRBJ1-5; TRBD1 reflects the table's D call only, with no check against the DNA. TRBV21-1 is annotated as a pseudogene. The CDR3 extends over 17 amino acids. The CDR3 sequence is CASSNNRGAARNQPQHF. The DNA of the CDR3 is TGTGCCAGCAGCAATAACCGAGGGGCAGCAAGAAATCAGCCCCAGCATTTT.

At least ten counts were recorded for this clonotype. This rearrangement joins TRBV6-5 to TRBJ2-7, with 7 positions matching TRBD1. CDR3 length: 15 residues. Trimming cost V 5 bases and J 2 bases; bases outside gene matches: 9. Germline V gene lookup returns CDR1 MNHEY and CDR2 SVGAGI. The CDR3 loop is CASSTPGQATYEQYF. CDR3 nucleotides: TGTGCCAGCAGTACTCCCGGACAGGCCACCTACGAGCAGTACTTC.

This clonotype has only a few counts. The chain carries TRBV28 and TRBJ1-1; 7 bases map to TRBD1. The CDR3 is 15 amino acids. Per the germline V gene, CDR1 is MDHEN and CDR2 is SYDVKM. V lost 4 bases to trimming and J lost 5 bases; unmatched junction nucleotides: 10. CDR3 sequence reads: CASSSLKGAGTEAFF. The CDR3 nucleotides read TGTGCCAGCAGTTCCCTAAAGGGGGCGGGAACTGAAGCTTTCTTT.

The chain combines TRBV2 with TRBJ2-5; TRBD1 agrees at 7 bases. The ends lost 5 bases at V and 5 bases at J; junction bases unmatched: 8. This CDR3 region has 14 residues. Germline loops: CDR1 SNHLY, CDR2 FYNNEI. The CDR3: CASSTDRDGETQYF. The CDR3 DNA reads as TGTGCCAGCAGTACTGACAGGGATGGCGAGACCCAGTACTTC. Full variable domain (rest looked up from reference TRBV2 and TRBJ2-5): EPEVTQTPSHQVTQMGQEVILRCVPISNHLYFYWYRQILGQKVEFLVSFYNNEISEKSEIFDDQFSVERPDGSNFTLKIRSTKLEDSAMYFCASSTDRDGETQYFGPGTRLLVL.

This clonotype has a handful of counts. The gene calls are TRBV3-1 and TRBJ2-4; TRBD1 agrees at 10 bases. The CDR3 has 15 residues. Looked up from germline, CDR1 is LGHDT and CDR2 is YNNKEL (reference sequence). The V and J ends lost 1 base and 6 bases, in that order; junction bases with no gene match: 3. The CDR3: CASSQGTGGLNIQYF. In DNA form, the CDR3 reads TGTGCCAGCAGCCAAGGGACAGGGGGTCTAAACATTCAGTACTTC.

This clonotype was seen a handful of times. The CDR3 coding sequence is TGTGCCACCAGTGATCCGGGGGACAGTTACAATGAGCAGTTCTTC. Its protein is CATSDPGDSYNEQFF. The rearrangement uses TRBV24-1 and TRBJ2-1; a weak D match, TRBD1 (7 bases). Germline V CDR1 and CDR2: KGHDR, SFDVKD. The CDR3 consists of 15 residues. V lost 3 bases to trimming and J lost 4 bases, with 12 bases between them.

The chain employs TRBV20-1 and TRBJ2-5, with TRBD2 matching over 7 bases. J gave up 0 bases and V 0 bases, and 7 bases lay outside the gene matches. This CDR3 is built from 16 residues. Germline CDR1 and CDR2: DFQATT and SNEGSKA (reference sequence). The CDR3 spells CSARDSAGANQETQYF. In DNA form, the CDR3 reads TGCAGTGCTAGAGATTCCGCGGGAGCGAACCAAGAGACCCAGTACTTC.

The chain combines TRBV20-1 with TRBJ2-7; D may correspond to TRBD1 or TRBD2 (5 bases each). This CDR3 region has 12 residues. V was cut by 3 bases and J by 2 bases, with 8 bases left in between. Germline CDR1 is DFQATT and CDR2 is SNEGSKA (reference sequence). CDR3: CSARGVTYEQYF. The CDR3 coding sequence is TGCAGTGCTAGGGGGGTCACCTACGAGCAGTACTTC.

This clonotype was recorded at least ten times. The V call is TRBV12-3 or TRBV12-4, the J call TRBJ1-2; D possibly corresponds to TRBD1 (5 bases). V lost 5 bases, J lost 5 bases, and 12 bases lay in between. The CDR3 has 13 residues. CDR3 region: CASSPGTVYGYTF. CDR3 DNA sequence: TGTGCCAGCAGTCCTGGGACGGTTTATGGCTACACCTTC.

This clonotype was detected only a few times. This rearrangement joins TRBV28 to TRBJ1-5; maybe TRBD1 (6 bases). The CDR3 consists of 16 residues. The ends were cut back, 5 bases at V and 7 bases at J, with 21 bases in the middle. From germline, CDR1 is MDHEN and CDR2 SYDVKM. CDR3 nucleotide sequence: TGTGCCAGCAGTCCGGACAGCGCCCGCGGGGAACAGCCCCAGCATTTT. Protein sequence: CASSPDSARGEQPQHF.

This clonotype came up many times. The J gene is TRBJ1-5, the V gene TRBV20-1, with D unresolved. The CDR3 loop spans 13 amino acids. The V end was cut by 3 bases, the J end by 5 bases, with 11 bases between. CDR1 and CDR2 (germline): DFQATT, SNEGSKA (reference sequence). This CDR3 reads CSARTWGDQPQHF. As DNA, the CDR3 is TGCAGTGCTAGGACCTGGGGTGATCAGCCCCAGCATTTT.

This clonotype was seen at least ten times. The chain recombines TRBV29-1 with TRBJ2-1; 16 bases fit TRBD2. The ends lost 3 bases at V and 7 bases at J; junction bases unmatched: 3. CDR1 and CDR2 (germline): SQVTM, ANQGSEA. This CDR3 is 15 amino acids long. The CDR3 DNA follows: TGCAGCGTTGAGGGGACTAGCGGGAGGGCTAATGAGCAGTTCTTC. Translation: CSVEGTSGRANEQFF.

In its sample, this clonotype was seen many times. The junction shows a germline mismatch at one end, possibly a read error. The gene calls are TRBV7-2 and TRBJ2-1; D is uncertain. This CDR3 spans 15 amino acids. Germline values: CDR1 SGHTA, CDR2 FQGNSA. The CDR3 nucleotides read TGCGCCAGCAGCTTGAGTAGAAGCTCCTACAATGAGCAGTTCTTC. It translates to CASSLSRSSYNEQFF. Supplemented by reference TRBV7-2 and TRBJ2-1, the full variable domain reads GAGVSQSPSNKVTEKGKDVELRCDPISGHTALYWYRQSLGQGLEFLIYFQGNSAPDKSGLPSDRFSAERTGGSVSTLTIQRTQQEDSAVYLCASSLSRSSYNEQFFGPGTRLTVL.

This clonotype was seen only a few times. This rearrangement joins TRBV25-1 to TRBJ1-4; D is uncertain. Germline V gives CDR1 MGHDK, CDR2 SYGVNS. The CDR3 is 15 residues long. Trimming shortened V by 6 bases and J by 6 bases, and 17 bases separated the two germline ends. The CDR3 DNA sequence: TGTGCCAGCAGCTCCGCGGGGAGGGCTGATGAAAAACTGTTTTTT. Its protein is CASSSAGRADEKLFF.

This clonotype was counted a few times. This sequence joins TRBV5-1 and TRBJ1-2, with TRBD1 identical over 7 bases. This CDR3 contains 11 residues. Trimming at V came to 4 bases and at J to 10 bases, leaving 4 bases not matched to a gene. Germline CDR1 reads SGHRS; CDR2 reads YFSETQ. The CDR3 loop is CASSPGQTYTF. The CDR3 DNA reads TGCGCCAGCAGCCCGGGACAGACCTACACCTTC. Supplemented by reference TRBV5-1 and TRBJ1-2, the full variable domain reads KAGVTQTPRYLIKTRGQQVTLSCSPISGHRSVSWYQQTPGQGLQFLFEYFSETQRNKGNFPGRFSGRQFSNSRSEMNVSTLELGDSALYLCASSPGQTYTFGSGTRLTVV.

The chain couples TRBV3-1 to TRBJ1-2, with D uncertain. Trimming took 0 bases from V and 4 from J, leaving 12 bases between them. CDR3 length: 15 amino acids. CDR1 is LGHDT and CDR2 is YNNKEL in the germline V gene (reference sequence). CDR3: CASSQDVGSSYGYTF. The CDR3 coding sequence is TGTGCCAGCAGCCAAGATGTGGGCAGTTCCTATGGCTACACCTTC.

This clonotype came up many times. The chain couples TRBV20-1 to TRBJ1-1; unclear D gene. Per germline, CDR1 DFQATT and CDR2 SNEGSKA (reference sequence). The ends were cut back, 0 bases at V and 0 bases at J, with 5 bases in the middle. This CDR3 is 13 amino acids long. The CDR3 spells CSARDSLNTEAFF. CDR3 in DNA: TGCAGTGCTAGAGACAGTCTGAACACTGAAGCTTTCTTT.

This clonotype was counted ten times or more. The V call is TRBV5-1, the J call TRBJ2-1; D uncertain. The germline gives CDR1 SGHRS, CDR2 YFSETQ. V was shortened by 1 base and J by 4 bases, with 6 bases between the two germline ends. CDR3 length: 13 amino acids. The CDR3, as DNA: TGCGCCAGCAGCTTGACAGTGTACAATGAGCAGTTCTTC. It encodes CASSLTVYNEQFF.

This chain joins TRBV9 and TRBJ2-1; D is unclear. Trimming took off 0 bases at V and 7 bases at J, with 8 bases between the two ends. The V gene's germline CDR1 is SGDLS and CDR2 YYNGEE. The CDR3 loop spans 13 amino acids. Written as DNA, the CDR3 is TGTGCCAGCAGCGTAGTCCCCCGAAATGAGCAGTTCTTC. This gives the protein CASSVVPRNEQFF.

There are many counts of this clonotype. The genes are TRBV5-1 and TRBJ1-1; D gene uncertain. The CDR3 spans 14 residues. V was trimmed by 0 bases and J by 0 bases, leaving 6 bases between them. The germline V gene has CDR1 SGHRS and CDR2 YFSETQ. In DNA, the CDR3 is TGCGCCAGCAGCTTGGGGAACATGAACACTGAAGCTTTCTTT. It yields the protein CASSLGNMNTEAFF.

The V gene is TRBV27, the J gene TRBJ1-1; D is undetermined. The CDR3 is made up of 12 amino acids. Germline CDR1 reads MNHEY; CDR2 reads SMNVEV (reference sequence). V lost 7 bases, J lost 4 bases, and 10 bases lay in between. CDR3 amino acids: CASMRVGTEAFF. Written as DNA, the CDR3 is TGTGCCAGCATGAGAGTAGGCACTGAAGCTTTCTTT.

This clonotype was seen only a few times. The chain joins TRBV29-1 to TRBJ2-5; D is unresolved. The CDR3 length is 16 residues. From germline, CDR1 is SQVTM and CDR2 ANQGSEA. The germline V and J ends were trimmed by 2 bases and 7 bases, with 23 bases remaining between them. The CDR3 sequence is CSVEKRLASRVGTQYF. The CDR3 nucleotides are TGCAGCGTTGAAAAACGTTTGGCTAGTAGGGTGGGGACCCAGTACTTC.

This clonotype appeared many times. This chain links TRBV12-3 or TRBV12-4 with TRBJ2-1; D gene unclear. The CDR3 covers 15 residues. V was trimmed by 6 bases and J by 4 bases, leaving 16 bases between them. CDR3 amino acids: CASSPGVAIYNEQFF. Written as DNA, the CDR3 is TGTGCCAGCAGCCCTGGGGTAGCTATTTACAATGAGCAGTTCTTC.